These 12 T cell receptor beta chains originate from one sample sequenced in a study of shared clonotypes between healthy human individuals. Only in-frame clones appear in the TCRdb table, and some are missing; sequencing was by immunoSEQ multiplex PCR. The table includes 2 million to 2.5 million clones, almost 96% detected once. Sequencing was carried out using naive CD4+ T cells sorted from blood. Stated subset: CD45RA+ positively selected. Receptors originate from a man younger than 35 in good health.

Worth noting for this clone: This same CDR3 is encoded by further DNA sequences in the sample. The chain combines TRBV2 with TRBJ2-2; 8 bases align to TRBD1. The CDR3 has 14 residues. With V trimmed by 6 bases and J by 1 base, 1 base remained unmatched. Germline loops: CDR1 SNHLY, CDR2 FYNNEI. The CDR3 loop is CASRDRGNTGELFF. The CDR3 region has the DNA TGTGCCAGCAGAGACAGGGGGAACACCGGGGAGCTGTTTTTT.

This rearrangement joins TRBV14 to TRBJ2-5; perhaps TRBD1 as D (5 bases). CDR3 size: 17 residues. V lost 1 base and J 5 bases, leaving 20 bases between the germline ends. CDR1 SGHDN and CDR2 FVKESK come from the germline V gene. CDR3 in DNA: TGTGCCAGCAGCCAAGCTACGGCTGTTGGGGCCGGGGAGACCCAGTACTTC. Its translation: CASSQATAVGAGETQYF.

The chain combines TRBV5-1 with TRBJ2-3, with 13 bases aligning to TRBD2. The CDR3 extends over 17 amino acids. The V and J ends lost 0 bases and 3 bases, in that order; junction bases with no gene match: 4. Germline V gene lookup returns CDR1 SGHRS and CDR2 YFSETQ. CDR3 DNA sequence: TGCGCCAGCAGCTTGGGACTAGCGGGAGGAAAGACAGATACGCAGTATTTT. Its translation is CASSLGLAGGKTDTQYF.

The count of this clone is one. The chain couples TRBV6-5 to TRBJ1-5; 10 bases align to TRBD1. The germline V gene encodes CDR1 MNHEY and CDR2 SVGAGI. Germline trimming cut 8 bases from V and 4 bases from J; bases unmatched to any gene: 2. This CDR3 is built from 13 residues. The CDR3 DNA is TGTGCCAGCGGGACAGGGGCAAATCAGCCCCAGCATTTT. Residues: CASGTGANQPQHF.

The gene calls are TRBV10-1 and TRBJ2-7, with 8 bases matching TRBD1. V lost 3 bases and J lost 7; bases outside the gene matches: 11. Germline V gene lookup returns CDR1 WNHNN and CDR2 SYGVQD (reference sequence). The CDR3 length is 15 residues. Here the CDR3 DNA reads TGCGCCAGCAGTGATCTCGGACAGGGTACGGATGAGCAGTACTTC. It codes for CASSDLGQGTDEQYF.

V gene TRBV6-6 combines with J gene TRBJ1-2; no clear D. Germline V gene sequence: CDR1 MNHNY, CDR2 SVGAGI (reference sequence). This CDR3 is built from 15 residues. V lost 1 base to trimming and J lost 8 bases, with 17 bases between them. The CDR3 DNA reads TGTGCCAGCAGTTACTTAAGCGACGGATTTGGAGGCTACACCTTC. Translated, it gives CASSYLSDGFGGYTF.

The J gene is TRBJ1-5, the V gene TRBV2; 8 nucleotides match TRBD1. V trimming: 7 bases; J trimming: 2 bases; junction bases outside the gene matches: 4. This CDR3 has 14 amino acids. From germline, CDR1 is SNHLY and CDR2 FYNNEI. The CDR3, as DNA: TGTGCCAGCACCAAGACAGGGGGCAATCAGCCCCAGCATTTT. It codes for CASTKTGGNQPQHF. The whole variable domain, filled in from reference TRBV2 and TRBJ1-5, reads EPEVTQTPSHQVTQMGQEVILRCVPISNHLYFYWYRQILGQKVEFLVSFYNNEISEKSEIFDDQFSVERPDGSNFTLKIRSTKLEDSAMYFCASTKTGGNQPQHFGDGTRLSIL.

This clone was found a few times. V gene TRBV6-6 combines with J gene TRBJ1-6, with unresolved D. V was shortened by 7 bases and J by 7 bases, with 20 bases between the two germline ends. The CDR3 has 16 residues. The germline CDR1 and CDR2 sequences are MNHNY and SVGAGI (reference sequence). The CDR3 DNA reads TGTGCCAGCACCCCAAAGCCGGGAGCAGTCAATTCACCCCTCCACTTT. Amino acid sequence: CASTPKPGAVNSPLHF.

To note about this clone: This specimen includes other DNA sequences encoding the same CDR3. This chain links TRBV18 with TRBJ1-1; D ambiguous. V was trimmed by 2 bases and J by 0 bases, leaving 4 bases between them. Germline V gene lookup returns CDR1 KGHSH and CDR2 LQKENI. The CDR3 covers 13 residues. CDR3 sequence: CASSPDLNTEAFF. The CDR3 DNA reads TGTGCCAGCTCACCAGACTTGAACACTGAAGCTTTCTTT.

V usage is TRBV30 and J usage is TRBJ2-1; 13 bases agree with TRBD2. The CDR3 length is 18 residues. Trimming took 2 bases from V and 10 from J; bases not matched to a gene: 17. Germline CDR1 reads GTSNPN; CDR2 reads SVGIG (reference sequence). The CDR3 region has the DNA TGTGCCTGGAGTCCGAGGGGCTTACTAGCGGGAGGGCCTGGGGAGCAGTTCTTC. The encoded protein is CAWSPRGLLAGGPGEQFF.

This chain uses TRBV18 with TRBJ1-3, with TRBD1 as a possible D gene (6 bases). Germline V gene data show CDR1 as KGHSH and CDR2 as LQKENI. V gave up 4 bases and J gave up 0 bases, with 13 bases separating them. CDR3 size: 16 residues. The DNA for the CDR3 is TGTGCCAGCTCACAAAACCGGGACACCTCTGGAAACACCATATATTTT. The encoded protein is CASSQNRDTSGNTIYF.

A single count supports this clone. This rearrangement joins TRBV10-1 to TRBJ2-7; maybe TRBD1 (5 bases). The CDR3 is made up of 13 amino acids. Trimming removed 7 bases from V and 2 bases from J, with 12 bases in between. Germline-derived CDR1 and CDR2 are WNHNN and SYGVQD (reference sequence). The CDR3 region has the DNA TGCGCCAGCAACGCGGACAACACCTACGAGCAGTACTTC. Translation: CASNADNTYEQYF.